The source of this T cell receptor beta chain is a study of shared clonotypes between healthy human individuals. Overall study context: The donors, a couple of women and a few men, were aged 18 to 49. Broader study findings: How much donors shared clonotypes was expected to be affected by sequencing depth.

Measured with immunoSEQ multiplex PCR; TCRdb has only the in-frame clones, and not every one. The table lists 1.4 million or so clones, approximately 98.5% of them singletons, with about 0.4% in the top ten. The V end was cut by 1 base, the J end by 5 bases, with 14 bases between. The CDR3 runs to 15 residues. CDR1 SEHNR and CDR2 FQNEAQ come from the germline V gene (reference sequence). The donors were all Caucasian adults (living in Nashville, Tennessee). On this clone: What it binds is not known.

The sample comprised naive CD4+ T cells sorted from blood. Stated subset: CD45RA+ positively selected. The source is a man aged 25 to 40 in good health. The chain combines TRBV7-9 with TRBJ1-2; D perhaps matches TRBD1 (6 bases). CDR3 in DNA: TGTGCCAGCAGCTTAGACAGGGAAGGGATTTATGGCTACACCTTC. Its protein product is CASSLDREGIYGYTF.